Listed below are T cell receptor beta chains from one sample, sequenced in a study of graft-versus-host responses after intestinal transplantation. Some clones are missing from TCRdb's copy, which holds only in-frame ones; the method was immunoSEQ multiplex PCR. This repertoire shows 14,000 or so clones, about 89% found once; its top ten account for 6.6%. Sequencing was performed on bone marrow, taken less than 130 days after intestinal transplantation. The receptors were gathered from a human patient who received an intestinal transplant, so some T cells may come from the graft donor. Both conserved end residues are part of each CDR3. Fields, in order: CDR3 length, clone size, J gene, D gene, V gene, CDR3 protein, CDR3 DNA. A D gene is named only where the DNA matches it firmly. Some rows have no size entry. The others give once, few or many, or a class for an expanded clone.

17 | NA | TRBJ2-5 | TRBD2 | TRBV13 | CASRLSLGTSGRETQYF | TGTGCCAGCAGGCTCTCCCTCGGGACTAGCGGTAGAGAGACCCAGTACTTC
14 | NA | TRBJ1-2 | NA | TRBV2 | CASSDGTRVYGYTF | TGTGCCAGCAGTGACGGGACAAGGGTCTATGGCTACACCTTC
14 | NA | TRBJ2-5 | NA | TRBV6-5 | CASSRTGLQETQYF | TGTGCCAGCAGCCGGACCGGGCTCCAAGAGACCCAGTACTTC
13 | NA | TRBJ2-7 | NA | TRBV5-6 | CASRPWGSYEQYF | TGTGCCAGCAGACCCTGGGGCAGCTACGAGCAGTACTTC
16 | NA | TRBJ2-4 | TRBD1 | TRBV7-9 | CASSLGTDIAKNIQYF | TGTGCCAGCAGCCTCGGGACAGATATAGCCAAAAACATTCAGTACTTC
15 | NA | TRBJ2-7 | NA | TRBV6-6 | CASSRGLRGEGEQYF | TGTGCCAGCAGCCGGGGCTTACGGGGCGAGGGCGAGCAGTACTTC
11 | NA | TRBJ2-1 | NA | TRBV20-1 | CSARGRDEQFF | TGCAGTGCTAGAGGTCGCGATGAGCAGTTCTTC
14 | NA | TRBJ2-7 | NA | TRBV7-6 | CASTPGTDPYEQYF | TGTGCCAGCACCCCCGGGACGGATCCATACGAGCAGTACTTC
15 | NA | TRBJ2-2 | NA | TRBV15 | CATSRERANTGELFF | TGTGCCACCAGCAGAGAACGCGCGAACACCGGGGAGCTGTTTTTT
19 | NA | TRBJ2-3 | TRBD2 | TRBV9 | CAKHDRLAGVHTSTDTQYF | TGTGCCAAGCATGACCGCCTAGCGGGAGTTCATACTAGCACAGATACGCAGTATTTT
16 | NA | TRBJ2-7 | TRBD2 | TRBV5-5 | CASSLAASGRSGEQYF | TGTGCCAGCAGCTTGGCTGCTAGCGGGAGGTCTGGGGAGCAGTACTTC
17 | NA | TRBJ2-7 | NA | TRBV11-2 | CASSLVPGWQGSYEQYF | TGTGCCAGCAGCTTAGTTCCTGGGTGGCAGGGGTCCTACGAGCAGTACTTC
16 | NA | TRBJ1-1 | TRBD1 | TRBV6-5 | CASSSRRGTGNTEAFF | TGTGCCAGCAGTTCCCGACGAGGGACAGGTAACACTGAAGCTTTCTTT
16 | NA | TRBJ2-7 | NA | TRBV5-1 | CASNDPGQGFSYEQYF | TGCGCCAGCAACGACCCTGGGCAGGGATTCTCCTACGAGCAGTACTTC
14 | NA | TRBJ2-5 | NA | TRBV11-2 | CASSAVGGRETQYF | TGTGCCAGCAGCGCCGTGGGGGGGCGAGAGACCCAGTACTTC
13 | NA | TRBJ1-4 | NA | TRBV9 | CASSSPANEKLFF | TGTGCCAGCAGTTCCCCGGCTAATGAAAAACTGTTTTTT
14 | NA | TRBJ2-7 | NA | TRBV9 | CASSVGDGAYEQYF | TGTGCCAGCAGCGTAGGAGACGGCGCCTACGAGCAGTACTTC
12 | once | TRBJ2-5 | NA | TRBV29-1 | CSVAGAQETQYF | TGCAGCGTCGCGGGGGCCCAGGAGACCCAGTACTTC
14 | NA | TRBJ2-7 | NA | TRBV4-1 | CASSHPEAGGQQYF | TGCGCCAGCAGCCACCCTGAGGCCGGCGGTCAGCAGTACTTC
12 | NA | TRBJ2-7 | NA | TRBV2 | CASRGGSYEQYF | TGTGCCAGCAGGGGGGGATCCTACGAGCAGTACTTC
14 | few | TRBJ2-1 | NA | TRBV9 | CASSSGPSYNEQFF | TGTGCCAGCAGTTCGGGGCCCTCCTACAATGAGCAGTTCTTC
16 | NA | TRBJ2-6 | NA | TRBV4-3 | CASSQDRGTGANVLTF | TGCGCCAGCAGCCAAGACCGGGGGACTGGGGCCAACGTCCTGACTTTC